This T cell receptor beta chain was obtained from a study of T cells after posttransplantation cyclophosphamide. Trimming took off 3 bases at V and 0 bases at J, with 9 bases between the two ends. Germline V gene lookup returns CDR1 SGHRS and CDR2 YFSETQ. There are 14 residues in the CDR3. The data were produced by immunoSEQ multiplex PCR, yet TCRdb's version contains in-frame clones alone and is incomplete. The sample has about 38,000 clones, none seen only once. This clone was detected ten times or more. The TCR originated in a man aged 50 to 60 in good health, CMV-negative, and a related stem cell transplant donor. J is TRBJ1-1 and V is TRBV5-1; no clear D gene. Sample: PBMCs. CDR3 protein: CASSWQSLNTEAFF. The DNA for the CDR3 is TGCGCCAGCAGCTGGCAGTCTCTGAACACTGAAGCTTTCTTT.